A selection of T cell receptor beta chains follows, all from one sample in a study of T cells in tuberculosis. Some clones are missing from TCRdb's copy, which holds only in-frame ones; the method was immunoSEQ multiplex PCR. The profile shows roughly 61,000 clones, approximately 91% of them singletons. The source material was CD1b-GMM tetramer-negative cells sorted from PBMCs. These receptors came from an adult woman with latent tuberculosis. CDR3s leave out the opening cysteine and the closing phenylalanine or tryptophan.

v_gene,j_gene,CDR3aa
TRBV11-2,TRBJ1-6,ASSPVGGGNSPLH
TRBV21-1,TRBJ2-7,ASSSSTGGTRPYEQY
TRBV2,TRBJ1-1,ASSSSRTGSTEAF
TRBV6-1,TRBJ2-7,ASILAGGNYEQY
TRBV27,TRBJ1-1,ASSLTSDTEAF
TRBV13,TRBJ1-2,ASSPKLGQGKNYGYT
TRBV7-2,TRBJ2-7,ASSQGQGMNEQY
TRBV6-1,TRBJ2-7,ASTSSGIRSEQY
TRBV2,TRBJ2-7,ASSASRLAGAGEQY
TRBV4-1,TRBJ1-2,ASSQVMGTKT
TRBV18,TRBJ2-7,ASSPLAAGSSYEQY
TRBV6-6,TRBJ1-2,ASRPRTGEDGYT
TRBV2,TRBJ1-3,ASSEWEAPLAGNTIY
TRBV4-1,TRBJ2-1,ASSRVAEEQF
TRBV30,TRBJ1-5,AWTGGLNQPQH
TRBV6-6,TRBJ2-2,ASSTPARTNTGELF
TRBV2,TRBJ2-7,ASSELLAGVYEQY
TRBV7-9,TRBJ2-5,ASSLEYRSGSKETQY
TRBV27,TRBJ1-2,ASSLSGGRGPYGYT
TRBV4-3,TRBJ1-3,ASRDGHTSGNTIY
TRBV4-3,TRBJ1-1,ASSQGSGGGIMNTEAF
TRBV5-1,TRBJ2-7,ASSLYEGYEQY
TRBV6-6,TRBJ1-2,ASRTGSNGYT
TRBV5-8,TRBJ2-7,ASTTRGTGTYEQY
TRBV7-6,TRBJ2-5,ASSLGSLEGRETQY
TRBV6-8,TRBJ1-2,ARGGRSASRGYT
TRBV7-3,TRBJ2-5,ASSLTPLAETQY
TRBV4-2,TRBJ1-1,ASSQDGTAVNTEAF
TRBV5-1,TRBJ2-5,ASSRELAGGRETQY
TRBV4-2,TRBJ2-3,ASSQDQADTQY
TRBV18,TRBJ1-1,ASSPNLHQTGVTEAF
TRBV30,TRBJ2-3,AWSFSGSPDTQY
TRBV6-6,TRBJ1-6,ASEGSYNSPLH
TRBV7-3,TRBJ2-3,ASGQGSPDTQY
TRBV5-1,TRBJ1-1,ASSLGGVVTEAF
TRBV28,TRBJ2-7,ASSSTWTAYEQY
TRBV18,TRBJ1-1,ASSPRWAGQASNTEAF
TRBV5-6,TRBJ1-1,ASRRTGIEAF
TRBV6-6,TRBJ2-1,ASSPRVGSYNEQF
TRBV19,TRBJ1-1,ASKTGDMNTEAF